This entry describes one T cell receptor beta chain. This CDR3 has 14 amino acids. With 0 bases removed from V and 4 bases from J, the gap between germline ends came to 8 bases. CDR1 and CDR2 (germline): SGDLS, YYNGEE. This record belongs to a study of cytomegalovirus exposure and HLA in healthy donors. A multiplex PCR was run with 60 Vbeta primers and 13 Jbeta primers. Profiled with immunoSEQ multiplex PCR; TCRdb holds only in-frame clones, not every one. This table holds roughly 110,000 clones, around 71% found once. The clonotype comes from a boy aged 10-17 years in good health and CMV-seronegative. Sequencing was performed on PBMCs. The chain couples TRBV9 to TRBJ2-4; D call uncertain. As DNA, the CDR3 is TGTGCCAGCAGCGTAGATGTAGCAAAAAACATTCAGTACTTC. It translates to CASSVDVAKNIQYF.